The TCR beta chain under discussion was sequenced for a study of T cell repertoires in cytomegalovirus infection. Concerning this clonotype itself: Antigen: not known.

V was cut by 4 bases and J by 10 bases, with 11 bases left in between. Per germline, CDR1 MGHDK and CDR2 SYGVNS. The CDR3 runs 12 residues. One entry per CDR3 protein, called by TCRdb with MiXCR from the reads. The profile shows more than 150,000 distinct CDR3 sequences, roughly a sixth of them singletons. Study results and caveats: Pooled public TCR beta family frequency picked out CMV carriers with the relevant HLA.

The TCR sequence derives from a human donor in good health (CMV status not recorded). Some clones in this sample may be carry-over from other donors' samples. The chain joins TRBV25-1 to TRBJ2-1; D uncertain. The sample taken for sequencing was CD8+ T cells from PBMCs. The CDR3 region has the DNA TGTGCCAGCAGTGGGAGAGGAAGAGAGCAGTTCTTC. The encoded protein is CASSGRGREQFF.